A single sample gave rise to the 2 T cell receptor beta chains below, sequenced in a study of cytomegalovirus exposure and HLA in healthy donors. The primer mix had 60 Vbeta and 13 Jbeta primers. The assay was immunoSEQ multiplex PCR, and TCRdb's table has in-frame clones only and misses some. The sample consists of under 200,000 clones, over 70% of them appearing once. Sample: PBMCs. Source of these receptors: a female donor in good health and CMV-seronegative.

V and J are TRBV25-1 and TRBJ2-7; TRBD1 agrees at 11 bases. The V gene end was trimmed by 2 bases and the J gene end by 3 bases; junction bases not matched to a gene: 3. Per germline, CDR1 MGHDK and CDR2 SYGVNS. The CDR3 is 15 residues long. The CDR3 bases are TGTGCCAGCAGTGAAGCCGGGACAGGGGGCTACGAGCAGTACTTC. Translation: CASSEAGTGGYEQYF.

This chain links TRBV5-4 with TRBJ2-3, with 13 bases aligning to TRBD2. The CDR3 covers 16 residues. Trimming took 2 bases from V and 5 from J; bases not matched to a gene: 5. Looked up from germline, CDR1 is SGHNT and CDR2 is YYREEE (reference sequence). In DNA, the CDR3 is TGTGCCAGCAGCTTACCGACTAGCGGGAGGAGAGATACGCAGTATTTT. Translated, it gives CASSLPTSGRRDTQYF. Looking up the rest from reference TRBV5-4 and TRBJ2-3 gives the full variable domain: ETGVTQSPTHLIKTRGQQVTLRCSSQSGHNTVSWYQQALGQGPQFIFQYYREEENGRGNFPPRFSGLQFPNYSSELNVNALELDDSALYLCASSLPTSGRRDTQYFGPGTRLTVL.